This T cell receptor beta chain was observed in a study of STAT3 mutations in large granular lymphocyte leukemia. Looking at the study overall: More than half of T-LGLL patients received immunosuppressive therapy. Study-wide results and limits: Every T-LGLL patient had at least one immunodominant TCRbeta clonotype. After therapy, about 30% of the 18 patients switched clonotypes, all new clones STAT3 wild type.

TCRbeta libraries averaged approximately 42,000 productive templates per sample. Sequencing used immunoSEQ multiplex PCR; TCRdb keeps in-frame clones, though not all of them. The data show about 2,400 clones, with 66% seen just once and roughly nine tenths held by the top ten. A word on this clone: Antigen: not known.

V was cut by 6 bases and J by 7 bases, with 13 bases left in between. This CDR3 is 12 amino acids long. Germline V lookup: CDR1 SQVTM, CDR2 ANQGSEA. The chain couples TRBV29-1 to TRBJ1-5, with D tentatively TRBD1 (5 bases). Sample: peripheral blood mononuclear cells. The sequence came from a woman in her forties or fifties with T-cell large granular lymphocyte leukemia. Some clones in this sample may be carry-over from other donors' samples. The CDR3 loop reads CSVRTGEQPQHF. The DNA of the CDR3 is TGCAGCGTCAGGACGGGGGAACAGCCCCAGCATTTT.